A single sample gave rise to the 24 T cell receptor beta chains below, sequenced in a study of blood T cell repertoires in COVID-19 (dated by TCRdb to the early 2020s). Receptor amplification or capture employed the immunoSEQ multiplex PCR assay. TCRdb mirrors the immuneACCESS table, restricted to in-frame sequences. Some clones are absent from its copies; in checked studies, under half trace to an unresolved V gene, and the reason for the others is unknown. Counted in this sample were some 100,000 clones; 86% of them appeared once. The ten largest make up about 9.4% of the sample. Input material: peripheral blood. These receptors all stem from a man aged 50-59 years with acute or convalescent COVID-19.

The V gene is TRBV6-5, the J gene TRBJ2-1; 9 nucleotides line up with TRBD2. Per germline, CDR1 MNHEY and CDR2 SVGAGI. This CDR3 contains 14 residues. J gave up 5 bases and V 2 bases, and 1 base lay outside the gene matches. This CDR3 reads CASSYLAGHNEQFF. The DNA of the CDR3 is TGTGCCAGCAGTTACCTAGCGGGGCACAATGAGCAGTTCTTC.

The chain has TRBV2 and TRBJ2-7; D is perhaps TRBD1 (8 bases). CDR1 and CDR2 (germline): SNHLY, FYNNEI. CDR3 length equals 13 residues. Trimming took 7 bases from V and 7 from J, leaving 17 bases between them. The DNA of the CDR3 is TGTGCCAGCAAGGACAGGGACTACTCAGAGCAGTACTTC. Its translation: CASKDRDYSEQYF.

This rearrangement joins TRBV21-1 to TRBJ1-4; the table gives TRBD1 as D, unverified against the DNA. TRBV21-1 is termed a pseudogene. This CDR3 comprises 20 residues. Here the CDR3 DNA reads TGTGCCAGCAGCATTCCTGACTCTCCGGGACAGGGGGCAACTAATGAAAAACTGTTTTTT. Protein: CASSIPDSPGQGATNEKLFF.

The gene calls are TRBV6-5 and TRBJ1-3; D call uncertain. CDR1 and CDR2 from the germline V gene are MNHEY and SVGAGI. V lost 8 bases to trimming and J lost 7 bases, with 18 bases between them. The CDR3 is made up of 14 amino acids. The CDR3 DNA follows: TGTGCCAGCTTGGCCAGAGGGCGCGGCAACACCATATATTTT. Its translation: CASLARGRGNTIYF.

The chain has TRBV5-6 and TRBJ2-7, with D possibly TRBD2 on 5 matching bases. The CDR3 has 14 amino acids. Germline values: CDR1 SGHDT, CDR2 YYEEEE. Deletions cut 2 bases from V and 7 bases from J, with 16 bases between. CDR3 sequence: CASSLYYQGGEQYF. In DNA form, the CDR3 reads TGTGCCAGCAGCTTATATTACCAAGGAGGAGAGCAGTACTTC.

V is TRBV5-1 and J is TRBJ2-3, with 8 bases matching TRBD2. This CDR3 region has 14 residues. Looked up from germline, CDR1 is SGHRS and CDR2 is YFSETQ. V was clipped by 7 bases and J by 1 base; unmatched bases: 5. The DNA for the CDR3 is TGCGCCAGCCGACGAGCGGGGGGCACAGATACGCAGTATTTT. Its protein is CASRRAGGTDTQYF.

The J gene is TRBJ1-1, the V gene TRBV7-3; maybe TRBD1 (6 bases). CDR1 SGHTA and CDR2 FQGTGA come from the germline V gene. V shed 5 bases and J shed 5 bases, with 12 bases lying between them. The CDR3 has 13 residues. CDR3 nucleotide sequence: TGTGCCAGCAGCGTGGGAAGGGGGACTGAAGCTTTCTTT. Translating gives CASSVGRGTEAFF.

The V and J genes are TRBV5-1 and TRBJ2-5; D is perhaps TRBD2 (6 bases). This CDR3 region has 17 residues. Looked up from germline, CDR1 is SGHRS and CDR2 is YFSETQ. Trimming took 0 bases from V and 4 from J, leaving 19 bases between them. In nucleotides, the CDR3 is TGCGCCAGCAGCTTGGCCTCCCTAACGGGGCGGGGAGAGACCCAGTACTTC. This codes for CASSLASLTGRGETQYF.

This chain's CDR3 is CASSYRGSEEQFF. CDR3 nucleotide sequence: TGTGCCAGCAGTTACCGTGGGAGTGAAGAGCAGTTCTTC. This chain uses TRBV2 with TRBJ2-1; tentative D call: TRBD2 (5 bases). Trimming removed 5 bases at V and 10 bases at J, with 15 bases between. The CDR3 sequence is 13 residues long. CDR1 SNHLY and CDR2 FYNNEI come from the germline V gene.

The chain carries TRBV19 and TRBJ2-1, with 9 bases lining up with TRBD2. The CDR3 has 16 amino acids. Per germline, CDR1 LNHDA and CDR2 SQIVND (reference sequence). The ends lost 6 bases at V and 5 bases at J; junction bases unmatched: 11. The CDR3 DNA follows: TGTGCCAGTAGGCTCTTCGTGCGGGAGGGAAACAATGAGCAGTTCTTC. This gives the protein CASRLFVREGNNEQFF.

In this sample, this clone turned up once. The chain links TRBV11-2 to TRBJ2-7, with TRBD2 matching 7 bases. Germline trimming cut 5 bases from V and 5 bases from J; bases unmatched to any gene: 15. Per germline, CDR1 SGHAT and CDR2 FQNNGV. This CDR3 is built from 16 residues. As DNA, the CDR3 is TGTGCCAGCAGCACCCACTCGGGACTATTCCCCAACGAGCAGTACTTC. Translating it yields CASSTHSGLFPNEQYF. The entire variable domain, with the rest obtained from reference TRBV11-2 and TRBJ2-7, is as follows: EAGVAQSPRYKIIEKRQSVAFWCNPISGHATLYWYQQILGQGPKLLIQFQNNGVVDDSQLPKDRFSAERLKGVDSTLKIQPAKLEDSAVYLCASSTHSGLFPNEQYFGPGTRLTVT.

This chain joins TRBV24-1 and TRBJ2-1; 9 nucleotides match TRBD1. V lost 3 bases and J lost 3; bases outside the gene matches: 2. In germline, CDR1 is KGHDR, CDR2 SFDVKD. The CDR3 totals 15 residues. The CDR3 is CATSDRDRDYNEQFF. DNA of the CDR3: TGTGCCACCAGTGATCGGGACAGGGACTACAATGAGCAGTTCTTC.

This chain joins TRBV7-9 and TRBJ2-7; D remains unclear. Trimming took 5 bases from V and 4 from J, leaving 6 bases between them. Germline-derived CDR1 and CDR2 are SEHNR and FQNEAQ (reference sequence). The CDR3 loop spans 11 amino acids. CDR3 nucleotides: TGTGCCAGCAGCGTAACATACGAGCAGTACTTC. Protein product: CASSVTYEQYF.

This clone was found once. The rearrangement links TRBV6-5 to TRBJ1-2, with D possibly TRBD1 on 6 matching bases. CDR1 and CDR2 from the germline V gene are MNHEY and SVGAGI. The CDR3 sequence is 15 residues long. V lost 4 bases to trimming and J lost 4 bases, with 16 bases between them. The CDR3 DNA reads TGTGCCAGCAGTTCCGCGGACAGCTTATTCTATGGCTACACCTTC. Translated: CASSSADSLFYGYTF.

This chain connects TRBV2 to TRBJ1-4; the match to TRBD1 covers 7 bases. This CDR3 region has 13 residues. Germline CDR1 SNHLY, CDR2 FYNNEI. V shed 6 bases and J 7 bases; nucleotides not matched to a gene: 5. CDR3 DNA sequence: TGTGCCAGCAGACAGGGGCTCGTTGAAAAACTGTTTTTT. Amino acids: CASRQGLVEKLFF.

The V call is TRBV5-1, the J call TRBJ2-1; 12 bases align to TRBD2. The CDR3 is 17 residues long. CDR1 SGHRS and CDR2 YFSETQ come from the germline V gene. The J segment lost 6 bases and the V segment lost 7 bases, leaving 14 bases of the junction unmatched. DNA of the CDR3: TGCGCCAGCCGACCTCCCAGACTAGCGGGAGCGGGCAATGAGCAGTTCTTC. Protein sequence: CASRPPRLAGAGNEQFF.

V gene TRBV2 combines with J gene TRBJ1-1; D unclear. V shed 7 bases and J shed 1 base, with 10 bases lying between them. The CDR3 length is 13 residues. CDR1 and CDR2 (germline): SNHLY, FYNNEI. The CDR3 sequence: CASISPGNTEAFF. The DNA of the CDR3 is TGTGCCAGCATAAGTCCGGGGAACACTGAAGCTTTCTTT.

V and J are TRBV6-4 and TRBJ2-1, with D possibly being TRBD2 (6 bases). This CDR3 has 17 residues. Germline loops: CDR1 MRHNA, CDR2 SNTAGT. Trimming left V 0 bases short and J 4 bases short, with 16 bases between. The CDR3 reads CASSDSMAGRIYNEQFF. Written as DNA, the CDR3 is TGTGCCAGCAGTGACTCGATGGCGGGACGGATATACAATGAGCAGTTCTTC.

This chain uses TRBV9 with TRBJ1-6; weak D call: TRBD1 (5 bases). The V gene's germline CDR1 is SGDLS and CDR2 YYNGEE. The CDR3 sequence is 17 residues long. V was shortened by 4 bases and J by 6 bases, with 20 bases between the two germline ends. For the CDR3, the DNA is TGTGCCAGCAGCACCACCGGGAGTTCAGGGAGTAATTCACCCCTCCACTTT. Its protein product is CASSTTGSSGSNSPLHF.

The DNA for the CDR3 is TGTGCCAGCTCACCGAGCGGGACAGGTTGGGAAGCTTTCTTT. This codes for CASSPSGTGWEAFF. This chain links TRBV18 with TRBJ1-1, with TRBD1 matching over 8 bases. The CDR3 sequence is 14 residues long. From germline, CDR1 is KGHSH and CDR2 LQKENI. V lost 3 bases, J lost 8 bases, and 8 bases stayed unmatched.

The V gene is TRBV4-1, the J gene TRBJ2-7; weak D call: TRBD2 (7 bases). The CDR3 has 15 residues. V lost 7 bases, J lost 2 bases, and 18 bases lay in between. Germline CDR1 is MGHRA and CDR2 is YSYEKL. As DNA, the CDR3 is TGCGCCAGCATGTTGGGGGGGCACTCCCCCTACGAGCAGTACTTC. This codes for CASMLGGHSPYEQYF.

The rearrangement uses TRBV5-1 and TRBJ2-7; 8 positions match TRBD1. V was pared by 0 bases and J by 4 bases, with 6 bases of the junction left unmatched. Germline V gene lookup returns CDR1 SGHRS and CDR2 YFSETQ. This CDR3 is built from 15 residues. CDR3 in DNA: TGCGCCAGCAGCTTGGCTGGACAGGGTGTTTACGAGCAGTACTTC. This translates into CASSLAGQGVYEQYF.

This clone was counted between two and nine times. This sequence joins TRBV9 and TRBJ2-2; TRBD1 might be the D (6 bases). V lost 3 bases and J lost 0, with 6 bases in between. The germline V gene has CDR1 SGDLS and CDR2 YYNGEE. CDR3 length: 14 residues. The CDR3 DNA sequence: TGTGCCAGCAGCGGGACAGCGAACACCGGGGAGCTGTTTTTT. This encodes CASSGTANTGELFF.

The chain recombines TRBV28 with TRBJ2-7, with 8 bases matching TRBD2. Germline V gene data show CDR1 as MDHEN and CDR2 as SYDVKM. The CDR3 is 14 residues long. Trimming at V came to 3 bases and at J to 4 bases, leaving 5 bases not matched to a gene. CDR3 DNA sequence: TGTGCCAGCAGTTTCGGCGGGAGGCAGTACGAGCAGTACTTC. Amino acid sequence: CASSFGGRQYEQYF.